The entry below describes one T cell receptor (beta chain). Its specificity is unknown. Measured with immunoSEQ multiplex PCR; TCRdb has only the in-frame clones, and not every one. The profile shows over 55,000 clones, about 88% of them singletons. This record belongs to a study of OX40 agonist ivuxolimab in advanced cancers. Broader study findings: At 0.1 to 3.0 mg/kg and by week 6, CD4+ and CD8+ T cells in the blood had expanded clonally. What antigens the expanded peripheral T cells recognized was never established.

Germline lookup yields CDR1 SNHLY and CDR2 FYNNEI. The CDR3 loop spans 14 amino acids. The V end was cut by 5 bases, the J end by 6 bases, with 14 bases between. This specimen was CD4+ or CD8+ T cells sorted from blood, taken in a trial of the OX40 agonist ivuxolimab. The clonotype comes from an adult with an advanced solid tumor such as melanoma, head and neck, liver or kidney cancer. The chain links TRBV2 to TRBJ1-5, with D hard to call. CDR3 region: CASSFDPARQPQHF. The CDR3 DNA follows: TGTGCCAGCAGTTTTGACCCTGCCCGTCAGCCCCAGCATTTT.